This T cell receptor (beta chain) was sequenced during a study of T cell responses to AZD1222 COVID-19 vaccine. With respect to this clone: Its target is unknown.

Sequencing was performed with immunoSEQ multiplex PCR; in TCRdb, only in-frame clones are kept and a portion is missing. The repertoire holds 100,000 to 110,000 clones, with about 90% as singletons. Trimming removed 4 bases at V and 5 bases at J, with 14 bases between. The CDR3 is 14 residues long. Germline loops: CDR1 LGHDT, CDR2 YNNKEL (reference sequence). Whole-study results and caveats: Among those given AZD1222, only five or six were seropositive at baseline. Spike regions recognized by vaccine-associated CD4 TCRs spanned the protein, led by 160-218 and 743-854.

The sequence was collected from an adult in good health. The chain links TRBV3-1 (or the pseudogene TRBV3-2) to TRBJ1-1; tentatively, D is TRBD1 (5 bases). The material sequenced was peripheral blood, taken on day 0 of AZD1222 vaccination. The CDR3 is CASSLSGGGTEAFF. In DNA, the CDR3 is TGTGCCAGCAGCCTTTCGGGGGGAGGGACTGAAGCTTTCTTT.